This TCR beta chain comes out of a study of PD-1 blockade in classical Hodgkin lymphoma. General study results and limits: Compared with healthy donors, newly diagnosed patients reportedly showed lower baseline TCR diversity. Factors driving the repertoire differences, possibly disease activity or prior therapy, remain undefined. Complete responders started with a diversity level that resembled newly diagnosed patients at baseline.

Following autologous stem cell transplantation, relapse occurred in every patient, and exposure to brentuximab vedotin varied. The CDR3 totals 13 residues. Looked up from germline, CDR1 is GTSNPN and CDR2 is SVGIG (reference sequence). Trimming cost V 6 bases and J 1 base, with 13 bases left between them. Of note for this clone: Its antigen is unknown.

This table comes from immunoSEQ multiplex PCR, and its TCRdb copy is limited to in-frame clones, with some not included. The sample consists of approximately 25,000 clones, approximately 69% of them appearing once. The starting material was peripheral blood mononuclear cells (PBMCs), obtained at baseline. The sequence was collected from a human donor with classical Hodgkin lymphoma. The V call is TRBV30, the J call TRBJ2-7; D possibly corresponds to TRBD1 (8 bases). CDR3 nucleotide sequence: TGTGCCTGCACAGGGGGAGGGTCCTACGAGCAGTACTTC. As protein: CACTGGGSYEQYF.